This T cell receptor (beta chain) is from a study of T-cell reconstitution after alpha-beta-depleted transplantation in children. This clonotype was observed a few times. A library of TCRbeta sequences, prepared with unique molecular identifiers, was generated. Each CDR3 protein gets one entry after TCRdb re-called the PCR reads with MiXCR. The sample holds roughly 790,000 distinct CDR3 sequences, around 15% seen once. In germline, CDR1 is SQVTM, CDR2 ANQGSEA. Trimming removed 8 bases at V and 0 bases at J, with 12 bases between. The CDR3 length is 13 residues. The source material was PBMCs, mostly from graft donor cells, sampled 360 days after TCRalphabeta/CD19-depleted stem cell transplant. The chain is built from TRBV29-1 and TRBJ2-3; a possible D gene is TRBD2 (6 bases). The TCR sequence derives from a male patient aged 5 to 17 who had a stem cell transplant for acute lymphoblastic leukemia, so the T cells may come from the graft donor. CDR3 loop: CSLSGPSTDTQYF. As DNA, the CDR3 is TGCAGCTTAAGCGGGCCTAGCACAGATACGCAGTATTTT.